The 30 T cell receptor beta chains below were found in one sample sequenced in a study of CD8+CD57+ T cells in acquired aplastic anemia (dated by TCRdb to 2017 to 2018). These reads were obtained on an Illumina HiSeq 2000. Profiling of TCR beta VDJ combinations and CDR3 sequences used genomic DNA as the template. TCRdb took the public reads, trimmed them with fastp at Q25, ran MiXCR for clone calling and kept in-frame beta chains. Each entry is one CDR3 protein sequence, shown with its most common DNA and genes. The table for this sample lists 400,000 to 450,000 distinct CDR3 sequences; roughly 64% of them were counted only once. 4% of the sample is in the top ten clones. Sequenced material: sorted CD4+, CD8+, or CD8+CD57+ T cells (not recorded which) from PBMCs. These receptors all stem from a human donor in good health, serving as a control.

This clonotype came up many times. The genes are TRBV7-2 and TRBJ1-1; D is perhaps TRBD1 (5 bases). Looked up from germline, CDR1 is SGHTA and CDR2 is FQGNSA. CDR3 length: 13 amino acids. Between the trimmed V and J ends, which lost 8 bases and 0 bases, there was a span of 10 bases. The CDR3 here is CASAEGMNTEAFF. The CDR3 DNA sequence: TGTGCCAGCGCAGAGGGGATGAACACTGAAGCTTTCTTT.

This chain joins TRBV5-1 and TRBJ1-5, with 7 bases aligning to TRBD1. Germline-derived CDR1 and CDR2 are SGHRS and YFSETQ. This CDR3 is built from 16 residues. The ends lost 4 bases at V and 3 bases at J; junction bases unmatched: 10. The CDR3 loop is CASSVGTEGYNQPQHF. The CDR3 nucleotides are TGCGCCAGCAGCGTCGGGACAGAGGGCTACAATCAGCCCCAGCATTTT.

This sequence joins TRBV9 and TRBJ2-7, with 8 bases aligning to TRBD2. The CDR3 runs 14 residues. The V segment lost 4 bases and the J segment 13 bases; nucleotides outside the gene matches: 16. Looked up from germline, CDR1 is SGDLS and CDR2 is YYNGEE. CDR3 sequence reads: CASSFDGGAYEYYF. CDR3 coding DNA: TGTGCCAGCAGCTTCGACGGGGGGGCGTACGAGTACTACTTC.

This clonotype appeared many times. The chain combines TRBV6-2 or TRBV6-3 with TRBJ1-1, with D perhaps matching TRBD1 (5 bases). Germline loops: CDR1 MNHEY, CDR2 SVGEGT. Trimming removed 0 bases from V and 10 bases from J, with 21 bases in between. CDR3 length equals 16 residues. The CDR3 DNA reads TGTGCCAGCAGTTACTCCGCAGGGAGACGCACCGGTGGAGCTTTCTTT. This translates into CASSYSAGRRTGGAFF.

V and J are TRBV25-1 and TRBJ2-7; D is possibly TRBD1 or TRBD2 (6 bases each). Germline values: CDR1 MGHDK, CDR2 SYGVNS. Deletions cut 1 base from V and 0 bases from J, with 13 bases between. CDR3 length equals 16 residues. The CDR3 sequence is CASSESGGLSSYEQYF. The DNA of the CDR3 is TGTGCCAGCAGTGAATCCGGGGGCCTTAGCTCCTACGAGCAGTACTTC.

To note about this clonotype: The junction departs from the called germline gene at one end, perhaps through a read error. CDR3 DNA: TGTGCCAGGAGCCCGCCGCAGCATTTTGGCCATCGGTTT. Protein sequence: CARSPPQHFGHRF. The rearrangement uses TRBV7-3 and TRBJ1-6; D is unclear. CDR3 size: 13 residues. Per the germline V gene, CDR1 is SGHTA and CDR2 is FQGTGA.

In the case of this clonotype: One end of the junction is discordant with germline, which a read error may explain. The V call is TRBV7-6, the J call TRBJ1-5; the D is unclear. Germline values: CDR1 SGHVS, CDR2 FNYEAQ. The CDR3 contains 14 residues. CDR3 amino acids: CASSLNSRHEKQFF. The CDR3 DNA follows: TGTGCCAGCAGCTTAAACAGTCGCCATGAAAAACAGTTTTTT.

J is TRBJ2-3 and V is TRBV11-2, with 7 positions matching TRBD1. This CDR3 comprises 15 residues. CDR1 and CDR2 from the germline V gene are SGHAT and FQNNGV. V lost 1 base to trimming and J lost 4 bases; unmatched junction nucleotides: 5. The CDR3, as DNA: TGTGCCAGCAGCTTAGGCAGGGGGTCCCCAGATACGCAGTATTTT. This codes for CASSLGRGSPDTQYF. Variable domain in full (rest from reference TRBV11-2 and TRBJ2-3): EAGVAQSPRYKIIEKRQSVAFWCNPISGHATLYWYQQILGQGPKLLIQFQNNGVVDDSQLPKDRFSAERLKGVDSTLKIQPAKLEDSAVYLCASSLGRGSPDTQYFGPGTRLTVL.

This chain links TRBV7-2 with TRBJ1-5; 9 bases fit TRBD1. The CDR3 extends over 16 amino acids. Per germline, CDR1 SGHTA and CDR2 FQGNSA. The junction had 12 bases not matched to a gene; V was cut back by 5 bases and J by 7 bases. CDR3 residues: CASSIEQGASFQPQHF. CDR3 nucleotides: TGTGCCAGCAGCATTGAACAGGGGGCATCCTTCCAGCCCCAGCATTTT.

The chain joins TRBV5-1 to TRBJ2-7, with 16 nucleotides matching TRBD2. V was clipped by 2 bases and J by 2 bases; unmatched bases: 4. This CDR3 contains 17 residues. Germline V gene sequence: CDR1 SGHRS, CDR2 YFSETQ. The CDR3 loop reads CASSFQGTSGGAYEQYF. CDR3 bases: TGCGCCAGCAGCTTCCAAGGGACTAGCGGGGGGGCCTACGAGCAGTACTTC.

On this clonotype itself: The conserved final phenylalanine or tryptophan is absent from the CDR3, which likely points to a read error. The DNA is omitted, as the CDR3 cannot be located on it reliably, and the CDR3 follows TCRdb's listing. The V call is TRBV7-2, the J call TRBJ1-2. The germline gives CDR1 SGHTA, CDR2 FQGNSA. The CDR3 spans 13 residues, counting both ends. CDR3 sequence reads: CASRLADGDRHTL.

J is TRBJ2-5 and V is TRBV6-4; TRBD1 is a possible D gene (5 bases). The CDR3 is 13 residues long. Germline V gives CDR1 MRHNA, CDR2 SNTAGT. V was pared by 5 bases and J by 2 bases, with 9 bases between. CDR3 in DNA: TGTGCCAGCAGTCCCAGGGATCAAGAGACCCAGTACTTC. It yields the protein CASSPRDQETQYF.

Only a few counts were recorded for this clonotype. The genes are TRBV5-8 and TRBJ1-5; 8 bases fit TRBD1. CDR3 size: 13 residues. The germline CDR1 and CDR2 sequences are SGHTS and YDEGEE. The V and J ends lost 4 bases and 9 bases, in that order; junction bases with no gene match: 6. The CDR3 sequence is CASSLDRDRPQHF. The CDR3 nucleotides read TGTGCCAGCAGCCTGGACAGGGATCGGCCCCAGCATTTT.

This sequence joins TRBV7-3 and TRBJ1-1, with D unclear. CDR1 is SGHTA and CDR2 is FQGTGA in the germline V gene. The CDR3 totals 15 residues. The V end was cut by 5 bases, the J end by 4 bases, with 17 bases between. CDR3 nucleotides: TGTGCCAGCAGCCAACGATTAACCATCACCACTGAAGCTTTCTTT. This encodes CASSQRLTITTEAFF. The entire variable domain, with the rest obtained from reference TRBV7-3 and TRBJ1-1, is as follows: GAGVSQTPSNKVTEKGKYVELRCDPISGHTALYWYRQSLGQGPEFLIYFQGTGAADDSGLPNDRFFAVRPEGSVSTLKIQRTERGDSAVYLCASSQRLTITTEAFFGQGTRLTVV.

This clonotype was recorded a few times. V is TRBV30 and J is TRBJ1-1; D not resolved. This CDR3 is built from 12 residues. Trimming took 5 bases from V and 1 from J, leaving 8 bases between them. The V gene's germline CDR1 is GTSNPN and CDR2 SVGIG (reference sequence). CDR3 bases: TGTGCCTGGGACTCCAGGAACACTGAAGCTTTCTTT. Protein product: CAWDSRNTEAFF.

This rearrangement joins TRBV10-3 to TRBJ1-2; TRBD1 is a possible D gene (5 bases). From germline, CDR1 is ENHRY and CDR2 SYGVKD. This CDR3 contains 14 residues. With 0 bases removed from V and 2 bases from J, the gap between germline ends came to 7 bases. In nucleotides, the CDR3 is TGTGCCATCAGTGAGTCAGGACAAAACTATGGCTACACCTTC. Its protein is CAISESGQNYGYTF.

The chain joins TRBV15 to TRBJ2-1, with D tentatively TRBD1 (6 bases). Trimming left V 1 base short and J 8 bases short, with 12 bases between. The CDR3 totals 14 residues. Germline loops: CDR1 LNHNV, CDR2 YYDKDF (reference sequence). CDR3 nucleotides: TGTGCCACCAGCAGAGGAACAGGGATCGATGAGCAGTTCTTC. Its protein product is CATSRGTGIDEQFF. The variable domain in full, with the rest retrieved from reference TRBV15 and TRBJ2-1, is DAMVIQNPRYQVTQFGKPVTLSCSQTLNHNVMYWYQQKSSQAPKLLFHYYDKDFNNEADTPDNFQSRRPNTSFCFLDIRSPGLGDTAMYLCATSRGTGIDEQFFGPGTRLTVL.

V usage is TRBV15 and J usage is TRBJ2-7; 7 nucleotides align to TRBD2. Looked up from germline, CDR1 is LNHNV and CDR2 is YYDKDF (reference sequence). Trimming removed 10 bases from V and 4 bases from J; junction bases left unmatched: 16. This CDR3 contains 15 residues. The CDR3 reads CAISGGPAGCYEQYF. CDR3 in DNA: TGTGCCATCAGTGGAGGCCCAGCGGGGTGTTACGAGCAGTACTTC.

The chain links TRBV5-1 to TRBJ2-1, with D possibly matching TRBD2 (7 bases). The CDR3 has 17 amino acids. In germline, CDR1 is SGHRS, CDR2 YFSETQ. The V end lost 0 bases, the J end lost 1 base, and 14 bases lay between the germline ends. CDR3 residues: CASSLGGGASSYNEQFF. The CDR3 nucleotides are TGCGCCAGCAGCTTGGGGGGGGGGGCTTCTTCCTACAATGAGCAGTTCTTC.

The V and J genes are TRBV7-6 and TRBJ2-1, with D perhaps assigned TRBD1 or TRBD2 (5 bases each). CDR3 size: 15 residues. Between the trimmed V and J ends, which lost 5 bases and 5 bases, there was a span of 16 bases. The germline V gene has CDR1 SGHVS and CDR2 FNYEAQ. CDR3 in amino acids: CASSDGTALNNEQFF. The DNA of the CDR3 is TGTGCCAGCAGCGACGGGACGGCCCTAAACAATGAGCAGTTCTTC.

The chain employs TRBV2 and TRBJ1-1; the match to TRBD1 covers 9 bases. The CDR3 totals 15 residues. CDR1 is SNHLY, CDR2 FYNNEI, per germline. Trimming at V came to 5 bases and at J to 7 bases, leaving 11 bases not matched to a gene. The CDR3 nucleotides are TGTGCCAGCAGTCGGGACAGGGCAGCGTGGGGTGAAGCTTTCTTT. Translating gives CASSRDRAAWGEAFF.

The V gene is TRBV24-1, the J gene TRBJ2-3; D is undetermined. V dropped 5 bases and J dropped 2 bases, with 4 bases sitting between them. The V gene's germline CDR1 is KGHDR and CDR2 SFDVKD. This CDR3 contains 12 residues. The DNA for the CDR3 is TGTGCCACCAGTGGAACCACAGATACGCAGTATTTT. Translating it yields CATSGTTDTQYF.

The V gene is TRBV20-1, the J gene TRBJ2-3; either TRBD1 or TRBD2 may supply D (5 bases each). With 2 bases removed from V and 4 bases from J, the gap between germline ends came to 16 bases. The CDR3 runs 15 residues. CDR1 and CDR2 from the germline V gene are DFQATT and SNEGSKA (reference sequence). CDR3 DNA sequence: TGCAGTGCTAGACTCAGGATGAGGGGCTCAGATACGCAGTATTTT. Its protein product is CSARLRMRGSDTQYF.

This clonotype has only one observation. This chain joins TRBV9 and TRBJ2-3; 14 bases agree with TRBD2. The germline V gene has CDR1 SGDLS and CDR2 YYNGEE. V lost 4 bases to trimming and J lost 0 bases; unmatched junction nucleotides: 4. CDR3 length: 17 residues. CDR3 in amino acids: CASSPGTSGGSTDTQYF. The CDR3 DNA reads TGTGCCAGCAGCCCCGGGACTAGCGGGGGTAGCACAGATACGCAGTATTTT.

In this sample, this clonotype turned up many times. The V call is TRBV6-2 or TRBV6-3, the J call TRBJ2-7, with 7 bases fitting TRBD1. The CDR3 is made up of 13 amino acids. Germline V gives CDR1 MNHEY, CDR2 SVGEGT. Germline trimming cut 2 bases from V and 5 bases from J; bases unmatched to any gene: 3. Here the CDR3 DNA reads TGTGCCAGCAGTTACAGGGGGCTCGACGAGCAGTACTTC. Translation gives CASSYRGLDEQYF.

The genes are TRBV11-2 and TRBJ1-2, with a possible D match to TRBD1 (5 bases). V was pared by 4 bases and J by 7 bases, with 10 bases between. Germline-derived CDR1 and CDR2 are SGHAT and FQNNGV. The CDR3 is made up of 12 amino acids. CDR3 protein: CASSWGGTGYTF. CDR3 bases: TGTGCCAGCAGCTGGGGGGGGACTGGCTACACCTTC.

This clonotype was seen many times. The chain couples TRBV7-8 to TRBJ2-3, with 9 bases identical to TRBD2. Germline lookup yields CDR1 SGHVS and CDR2 FQNEAQ. This CDR3 region has 17 residues. V gave up 1 base and J gave up 3 bases; unmatched junction bases: 8. CDR3 amino acids: CASSLGLGGGETDTQYF. Here the CDR3 DNA reads TGTGCCAGCAGCTTAGGGCTGGGCGGGGGGGAGACAGATACGCAGTATTTT.

This clonotype was seen ten or more times. This sequence joins TRBV28 and TRBJ1-1, with D maybe TRBD1 (6 bases). Deletions cut 6 bases from V and 2 bases from J, with 13 bases between. This CDR3 is 14 amino acids long. Germline values: CDR1 MDHEN, CDR2 SYDVKM. This CDR3 is CASRPTGFNTEAFF. In DNA, the CDR3 is TGTGCCAGCAGACCTACAGGGTTTAACACTGAAGCTTTCTTT.

The J gene is TRBJ1-1, the V gene TRBV5-1, with TRBD1 identical over 7 bases. This CDR3 is 13 amino acids long. V dropped 4 bases and J dropped 8; count of bases not matched to a gene: 8. The germline V gene encodes CDR1 SGHRS and CDR2 YFSETQ. CDR3 protein: CASSHGDREEAFF. CDR3 nucleotides: TGCGCCAGCAGCCATGGCGACAGGGAGGAAGCTTTCTTT. Full variable domain (rest looked up from reference TRBV5-1 and TRBJ1-1): KAGVTQTPRYLIKTRGQQVTLSCSPISGHRSVSWYQQTPGQGLQFLFEYFSETQRNKGNFPGRFSGRQFSNSRSEMNVSTLELGDSALYLCASSHGDREEAFFGQGTRLTVV.

The J gene is TRBJ2-3, the V gene TRBV7-2; D perhaps matches TRBD2 (5 bases). The germline V gene has CDR1 SGHTA and CDR2 FQGNSA. V was trimmed by 1 base and J by 13 bases, leaving 18 bases between them. The CDR3 runs to 14 residues. The CDR3 sequence is CASSLDPTRGREYF. DNA of the CDR3: TGTGCCAGCAGCTTAGACCCAACGAGAGGGCGGGAGTATTTT. The whole variable domain, filled in from reference TRBV7-2 and TRBJ2-3, reads GAGVSQSPSNKVTEKGKDVELRCDPISGHTALYWYRQSLGQGLEFLIYFQGNSAPDKSGLPSDRFSAERTGGSVSTLTIQRTQQEDSAVYLCASSLDPTRGREYFGPGTRLTVL.